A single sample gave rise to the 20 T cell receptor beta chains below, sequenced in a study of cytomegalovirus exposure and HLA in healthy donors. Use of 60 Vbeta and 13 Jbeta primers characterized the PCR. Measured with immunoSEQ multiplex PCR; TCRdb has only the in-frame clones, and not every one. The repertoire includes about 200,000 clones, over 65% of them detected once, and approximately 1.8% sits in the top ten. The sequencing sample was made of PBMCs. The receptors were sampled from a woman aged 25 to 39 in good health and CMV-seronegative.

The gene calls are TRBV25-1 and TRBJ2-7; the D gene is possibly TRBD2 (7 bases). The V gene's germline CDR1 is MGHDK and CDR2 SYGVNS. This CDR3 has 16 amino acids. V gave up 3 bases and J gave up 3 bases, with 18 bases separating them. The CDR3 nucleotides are TGTGCCAGCAGTGATCCCTCCTGGGAGGGGGTCTACGAGCAGTACTTC. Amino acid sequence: CASSDPSWEGVYEQYF.

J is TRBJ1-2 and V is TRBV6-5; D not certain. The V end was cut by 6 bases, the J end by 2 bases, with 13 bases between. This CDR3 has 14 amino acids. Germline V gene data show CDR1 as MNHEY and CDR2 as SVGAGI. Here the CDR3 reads CASRRSGSNYGYTF. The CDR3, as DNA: TGTGCCAGCAGGAGGAGTGGGTCGAACTATGGCTACACCTTC.

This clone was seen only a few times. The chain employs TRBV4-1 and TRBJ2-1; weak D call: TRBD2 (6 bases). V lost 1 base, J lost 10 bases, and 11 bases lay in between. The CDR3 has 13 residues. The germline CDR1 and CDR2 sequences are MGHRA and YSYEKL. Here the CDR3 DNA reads TGCGCCAGCAGCCAAGCGACCCGGGGGGAGCAGTTCTTC. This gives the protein CASSQATRGEQFF.

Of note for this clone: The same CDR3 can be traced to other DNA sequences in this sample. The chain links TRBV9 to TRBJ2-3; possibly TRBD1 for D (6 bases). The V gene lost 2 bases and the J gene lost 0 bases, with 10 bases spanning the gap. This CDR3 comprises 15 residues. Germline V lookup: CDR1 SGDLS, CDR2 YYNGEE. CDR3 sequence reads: CASSVTRGSTDTQYF. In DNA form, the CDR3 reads TGTGCCAGCAGCGTGACAAGGGGGAGCACAGATACGCAGTATTTT. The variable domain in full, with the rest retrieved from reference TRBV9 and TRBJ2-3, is DSGVTQTPKHLITATGQRVTLRCSPRSGDLSVYWYQQSLDQGLQFLIQYYNGEERAKGNILERFSAQQFPDLHSELNLSSLELGDSALYFCASSVTRGSTDTQYFGPGTRLTVL.

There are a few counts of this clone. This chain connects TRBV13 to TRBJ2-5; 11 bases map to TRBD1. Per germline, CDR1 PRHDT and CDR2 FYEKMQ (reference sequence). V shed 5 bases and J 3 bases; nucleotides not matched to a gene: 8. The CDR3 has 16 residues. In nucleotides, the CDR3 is TGTGCCAGCAGCCCTACCGGGACAGGGGGAAAAGAGACCCAGTACTTC. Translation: CASSPTGTGGKETQYF.

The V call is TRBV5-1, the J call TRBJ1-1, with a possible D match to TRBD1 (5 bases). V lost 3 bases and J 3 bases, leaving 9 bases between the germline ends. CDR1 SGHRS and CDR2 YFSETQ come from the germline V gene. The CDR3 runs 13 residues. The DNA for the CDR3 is TGCGCCAGCAGCTACGACAGCTACACTGAAGCTTTCTTT. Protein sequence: CASSYDSYTEAFF.

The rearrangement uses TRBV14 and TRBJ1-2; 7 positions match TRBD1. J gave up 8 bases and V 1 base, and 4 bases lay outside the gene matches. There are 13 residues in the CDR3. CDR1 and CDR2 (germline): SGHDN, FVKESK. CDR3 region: CASSQATGRGYTF. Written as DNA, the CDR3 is TGTGCCAGCAGCCAAGCGACAGGGCGCGGCTACACCTTC.

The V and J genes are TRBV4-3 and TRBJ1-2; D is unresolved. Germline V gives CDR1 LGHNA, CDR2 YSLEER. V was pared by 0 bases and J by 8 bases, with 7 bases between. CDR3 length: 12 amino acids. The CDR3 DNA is TGCGCCAGCAGCCAAGATTCAATGGGCTACACCTTC. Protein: CASSQDSMGYTF.

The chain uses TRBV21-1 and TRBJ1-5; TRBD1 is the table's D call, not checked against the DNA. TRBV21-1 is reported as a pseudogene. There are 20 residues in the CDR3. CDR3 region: CASLGRGTGVRGGSNQPQHF. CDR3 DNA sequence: TGTGCCAGCTTGGGAAGAGGGACAGGGGTTCGGGGGGGTAGCAATCAGCCCCAGCATTTT.

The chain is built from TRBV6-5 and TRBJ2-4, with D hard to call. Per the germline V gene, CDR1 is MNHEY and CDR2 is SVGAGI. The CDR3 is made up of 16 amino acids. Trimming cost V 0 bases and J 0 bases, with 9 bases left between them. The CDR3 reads CASSYSRTLAKNIQYF. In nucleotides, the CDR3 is TGTGCCAGCAGTTACTCCCGTACTCTAGCCAAAAACATTCAGTACTTC.

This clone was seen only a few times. CDR3 residues: CASSTGLAGSYEQYF. For the CDR3, the DNA is TGTGCCAGCAGCACGGGACTAGCGGGATCCTACGAGCAGTACTTC. This chain uses TRBV7-9 with TRBJ2-7; 13 bases align to TRBD2. The CDR3 covers 15 residues. V shed 5 bases, J shed 1 base, and the junction held 2 bases outside the gene matches. Germline V lookup: CDR1 SEHNR, CDR2 FQNEAQ (reference sequence).

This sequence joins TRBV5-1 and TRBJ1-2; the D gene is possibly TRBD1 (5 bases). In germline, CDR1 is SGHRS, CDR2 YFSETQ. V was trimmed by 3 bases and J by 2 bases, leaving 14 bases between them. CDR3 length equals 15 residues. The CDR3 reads CASSSVRGGNYGYTF. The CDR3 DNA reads TGCGCCAGCAGCTCAGTGCGGGGGGGGAACTATGGCTACACCTTC.

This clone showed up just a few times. The CDR3 sequence: CASSLFGTSYTEAFF. CDR3 in DNA: TGTGCCAGCAGTTTATTCGGGACAAGTTACACTGAAGCTTTCTTT. J is TRBJ1-1 and V is TRBV27; possibly TRBD1 for D (6 bases). The germline V gene encodes CDR1 MNHEY and CDR2 SMNVEV (reference sequence). The length of the CDR3 is 15 residues. The V and J ends lost 1 base and 3 bases respectively, with 12 bases between them.

CDR3 nucleotide sequence: TGTGCCAGCTCACCAGAGGGACTGGCTACCTACGAGCAGTACTTC. Translation: CASSPEGLATYEQYF. The chain joins TRBV18 to TRBJ2-7, with a weak D call TRBD2 (6 bases). Per the germline V gene, CDR1 is KGHSH and CDR2 is LQKENI. V was shortened by 2 bases and J by 2 bases, with 13 bases between the two germline ends. This CDR3 region has 15 residues. Looking up the rest from reference TRBV18 and TRBJ2-7 gives the full variable domain: NAGVMQNPRHLVRRRGQEARLRCSPMKGHSHVYWYRQLPEEGLKFMVYLQKENIIDESGMPKERFSAEFPKEGPSILRIQQVVRGDSAAYFCASSPEGLATYEQYFGPGTRLTVT.

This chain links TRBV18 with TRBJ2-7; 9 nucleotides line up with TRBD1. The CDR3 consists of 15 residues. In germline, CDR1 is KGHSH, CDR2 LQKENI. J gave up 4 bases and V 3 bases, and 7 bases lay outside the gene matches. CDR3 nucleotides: TGTGCCAGCTCACCTGTCCGGGACAGGGCTTACGAGCAGTACTTC. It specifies CASSPVRDRAYEQYF.

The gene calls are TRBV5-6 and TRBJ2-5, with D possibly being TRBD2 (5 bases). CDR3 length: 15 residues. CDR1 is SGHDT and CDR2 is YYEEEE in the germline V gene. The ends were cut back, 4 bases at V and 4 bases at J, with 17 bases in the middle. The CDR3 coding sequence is TGTGCCAGCAGCCTGGGTGACGGGGTAACAGAGACCCAGTACTTC. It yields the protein CASSLGDGVTETQYF.

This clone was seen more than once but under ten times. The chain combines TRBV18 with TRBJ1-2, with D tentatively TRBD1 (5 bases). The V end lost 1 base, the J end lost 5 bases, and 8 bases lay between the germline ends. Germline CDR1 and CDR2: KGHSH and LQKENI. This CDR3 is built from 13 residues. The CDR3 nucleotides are TGTGCCAGCTCACCACTGGAGGGGTATGGCTACACCTTC. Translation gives CASSPLEGYGYTF. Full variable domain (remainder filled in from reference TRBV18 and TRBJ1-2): NAGVMQNPRHLVRRRGQEARLRCSPMKGHSHVYWYRQLPEEGLKFMVYLQKENIIDESGMPKERFSAEFPKEGPSILRIQQVVRGDSAAYFCASSPLEGYGYTFGSGTRLTVV.

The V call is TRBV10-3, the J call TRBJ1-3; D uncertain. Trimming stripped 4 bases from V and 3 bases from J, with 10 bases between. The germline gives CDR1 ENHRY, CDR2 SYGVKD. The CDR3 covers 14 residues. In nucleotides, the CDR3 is TGTGCCATCAGTGGAGGGCGGCATGGAAACACCATATATTTT. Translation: CAISGGRHGNTIYF.

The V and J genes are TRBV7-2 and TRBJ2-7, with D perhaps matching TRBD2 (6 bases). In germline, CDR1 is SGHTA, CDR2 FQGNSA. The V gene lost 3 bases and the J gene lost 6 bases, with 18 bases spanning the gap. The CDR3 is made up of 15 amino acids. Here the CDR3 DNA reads TGTGCCAGCAGCTTCGGGGGTTTAACGTTAGGCGAGCAGTACTTC. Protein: CASSFGGLTLGEQYF.

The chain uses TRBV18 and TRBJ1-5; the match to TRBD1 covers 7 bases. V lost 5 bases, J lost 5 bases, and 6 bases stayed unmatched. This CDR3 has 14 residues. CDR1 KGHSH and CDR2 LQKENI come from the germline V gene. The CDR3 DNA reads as TGTGCCAGCTCATTTAGACAGGGTGATCAGCCCCAGCATTTT. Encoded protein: CASSFRQGDQPQHF. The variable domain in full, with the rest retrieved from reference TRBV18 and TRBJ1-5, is NAGVMQNPRHLVRRRGQEARLRCSPMKGHSHVYWYRQLPEEGLKFMVYLQKENIIDESGMPKERFSAEFPKEGPSILRIQQVVRGDSAAYFCASSFRQGDQPQHFGDGTRLSIL.